The subject of this entry is one TCR beta chain. Individuals aged roughly 18 to 95 years were recruited from roughly 23 US areas. Germline values: CDR1 SGHVS, CDR2 FQNEAQ. Trimming at V came to 4 bases and at J to 0 bases, leaving 2 bases not matched to a gene. This CDR3 spans 16 amino acids. This sample was taken from a study of blood T cell repertoires in COVID-19. Across the whole study: Whether acute or convalescent, the COVID-19 samples came from the United States, Italy and Spain. Nucleic acid was either cDNA or gDNA, and it came from T cells, B-cell-depleted T cells, or PBMCs.

How the authors handled the data: How many nucleated cells were present was estimated from reference gene primer amplification. Generated by immunoSEQ multiplex PCR, the TCRdb table keeps only in-frame clones and is missing some. D and trimming were read from the DNA, whereas the V and J calls and clone size are those reported in that table. Here the sample spans roughly 280,000 clones, about 90% being singletons. This TCR came from a woman aged 55-69 years who had recovered from COVID-19. The V call is TRBV7-8, the J call TRBJ2-1, with 11 bases aligning to TRBD2. Sequenced sample: PBMCs or T cells enriched from blood (not recorded which). This CDR3 is CASSSLAGDSYNEQFF. The CDR3 DNA reads TGTGCCAGCAGCTCACTAGCGGGGGACTCCTACAATGAGCAGTTCTTC.